These 29 T cell receptor beta chains share one sample of origin, sequenced in a study of CXCR3-negative and CXCR3-positive naive CD8 T cells. These receptors lack a known antigen. Overall study findings and caveats: When CXCR3-positive naive cells were set against CXCR3-negative naive cells, the former had more hydrophobic TRB CDR3s.

The method, 5' RACE with UMI labels, was used to prepare the TRB cDNA libraries. TCRdb processed the 5' RACE reads again and assigns one entry to each CDR3 protein, with no DNA. The sample table includes about 110,000 distinct CDR3 sequences. Input material: naive CXCR3+ CD8+ T cells from blood. Subset defined: CD45RO-CCR7+CD27+CD95- naive CD8+ T cells expressing CXCR3 (TNR3+). These receptors came from a human donor in good health. Some clones in this sample may be carry-over from other donors' samples.

This chain's CDR3 is CASSQEASGRETQYF. The chain recombines TRBV4-2 with TRBJ2-5; TCRdb calls TRBD2, which cannot be checked without DNA. There are 15 residues in the CDR3. Per the germline V gene, CDR1 is LGHNA and CDR2 is YNFKEQ.

This chain connects TRBV29-1 to TRBJ2-1. Germline V gives CDR1 SQVTM, CDR2 ANQGSEA. The CDR3 length is 12 residues. CDR3 sequence reads: CSVDDSDNEQFF.

The chain joins TRBV4-3 to TRBJ2-5; TCRdb's D gene call, TRBD1, goes unchecked for lack of DNA. Germline V lookup: CDR1 LGHNA, CDR2 YSLEER. The CDR3 contains 15 residues. The CDR3 loop is CASSQDRRGVETQYF.

V and J are TRBV28 and TRBJ2-2. Germline V gives CDR1 MDHEN, CDR2 SYDVKM. The CDR3 consists of 12 residues. This CDR3 is CASSPQAGELFF.

The CDR3 protein is CASSLDRGGYEQYF. The chain couples TRBV7-2 to TRBJ2-7; the D call from TCRdb, TRBD1, cannot be confirmed without DNA. Germline CDR1 and CDR2: SGHTA and FQGNSA. This CDR3 region has 14 residues.

This chain links TRBV27 with TRBJ2-6. Germline-derived CDR1 and CDR2 are MNHEY and SMNVEV (reference sequence). This CDR3 contains 16 residues. The CDR3 loop is CSSSPYYISGANVLTF.

This chain's CDR3 is CASSYSQGAIYNEQFF. The chain combines TRBV6-5 with TRBJ2-1; TCRdb proposes TRBD1, but this gene call is untestable without DNA. The CDR3 covers 16 residues. CDR1 and CDR2 (germline): MNHEY, SVGAGI.

This chain connects TRBV7-2 to TRBJ1-5. The germline V gene has CDR1 SGHTA and CDR2 FQGNSA. CDR3 length equals 14 residues. The CDR3 loop reads CASSSTISNQPQHF.

This chain links TRBV27 with TRBJ2-3; TCRdb's D gene call, TRBD2, goes unchecked for lack of DNA. The CDR3 sequence is 12 residues long. In germline, CDR1 is MNHEY, CDR2 SMNVEV (reference sequence). CDR3: CASTGGADTQYF.

This chain connects TRBV11-2 to TRBJ1-1; TCRdb calls TRBD1, which cannot be checked without DNA. Germline V gene sequence: CDR1 SGHAT, CDR2 FQNNGV. The CDR3 sequence is 13 residues long. The CDR3 region is CASSLHRGAEAFF.

The chain links TRBV7-9 to TRBJ2-3; checking the TCRdb D call of TRBD1 is not possible without DNA. Germline V gene lookup returns CDR1 SEHNR and CDR2 FQNEAQ (reference sequence). CDR3 length: 16 residues. The chain's CDR3 is CASSFSRDRGPDTQYF.

The chain is built from TRBV19 and TRBJ2-1; TCRdb reports TRBD2, a call that lacks DNA to check it against. This CDR3 is built from 18 residues. Germline V CDR1 and CDR2: LNHDA, SQIVND (reference sequence). This CDR3 is CASRLTSLSGRETDEQFF.

V gene TRBV5-5 combines with J gene TRBJ2-7; lacking DNA, the TRBD1 call made by TCRdb goes unchecked. This CDR3 has 13 amino acids. CDR1 and CDR2 (germline): SGHKS, YYEKEE (reference sequence). The CDR3 reads CASSGGTAYEQYF. The full variable domain, rest sourced from reference TRBV5-5 and TRBJ2-7, is DAGVTQSPTHLIKTRGQQVTLRCSPISGHKSVSWYQQVLGQGPQFIFQYYEKEERGRGNFPDRFSARQFPNYSSELNVNALLLGDSALYLCASSGGTAYEQYFGPGTRLTVT.

J is TRBJ2-1 and V is TRBV28; TCRdb proposes TRBD2, but this gene call is untestable without DNA. The CDR3 extends over 15 amino acids. In germline, CDR1 is MDHEN, CDR2 SYDVKM. This CDR3 reads CASSSRTSGANEQFF.

The CDR3 spells CASSLGGELLHIQYF. The chain is built from TRBV11-2 and TRBJ2-4; absent DNA, TCRdb's TRBD2 call cannot be checked. Germline loops: CDR1 SGHAT, CDR2 FQNNGV. The CDR3 has 15 amino acids.

The genes are TRBV11-2 and TRBJ2-4; TCRdb's assignment of TRBD1 cannot be checked, as there is no DNA. Germline loops: CDR1 SGHAT, CDR2 FQNNGV. The CDR3 runs to 12 residues. CDR3 sequence: CASDQPGNIQYF. Supplemented by reference TRBV11-2 and TRBJ2-4, the full variable domain reads EAGVAQSPRYKIIEKRQSVAFWCNPISGHATLYWYQQILGQGPKLLIQFQNNGVVDDSQLPKDRFSAERLKGVDSTLKIQPAKLEDSAVYLCASDQPGNIQYFGAGTRLSVL.

The chain uses TRBV10-3 and TRBJ2-1. The CDR3 contains 11 residues. CDR1 is ENHRY, CDR2 SYGVKD, per germline. The CDR3 region is CAISESQEQFF.

This chain joins TRBV7-6 and TRBJ2-7; no DNA is available, so the TRBD1 call from TCRdb remains unchecked. CDR1 and CDR2 from the germline V gene are SGHVS and FNYEAQ. The CDR3 contains 14 residues. The CDR3 here is CASSLGAGDYEQYF.

This chain links TRBV12-3 or TRBV12-4 with TRBJ2-7; TCRdb names TRBD2, which stays unverified in the absence of DNA. CDR3 length equals 13 residues. The CDR3 protein is CASSSAGGHEQYF.

This rearrangement joins TRBV6-4 to TRBJ2-5; TCRdb indicates TRBD2, and absent DNA this call remains unverified. Germline V gives CDR1 MRHNA, CDR2 SNTAGT. The CDR3 consists of 13 residues. This CDR3 is CASSDGPSETQYF.

The genes are TRBV12-3 or TRBV12-4 and TRBJ2-2; without DNA, the TCRdb call of TRBD1 cannot be checked. The CDR3 has 14 residues. CDR3 sequence: CASVPGQGSGELFF.

This chain uses TRBV29-1 with TRBJ1-2; TCRdb returns TRBD1, unconfirmable since there is no DNA. The CDR3 extends over 14 amino acids. Germline V gene data show CDR1 as SQVTM and CDR2 as ANQGSEA. The CDR3: CSVGGTGGMEGYTF.

The chain is built from TRBV29-1 and TRBJ2-7; TCRdb names TRBD1, which stays unverified in the absence of DNA. The germline V gene encodes CDR1 SQVTM and CDR2 ANQGSEA. CDR3 length equals 13 residues. Here the CDR3 reads CSARSGQSYEQYF.

This chain links TRBV29-1 with TRBJ2-7. This CDR3 region has 13 residues. Per the germline V gene, CDR1 is SQVTM and CDR2 is ANQGSEA. CDR3 residues: CSVEWGSSYEQYF.

The chain employs TRBV14 and TRBJ1-1; lacking DNA, the TRBD1 call made by TCRdb goes unchecked. Germline assignment: CDR1 SGHDN and CDR2 FVKESK. The CDR3 sequence is 18 residues long. The CDR3 loop is CASSQVGDGAFMNTEAFF.

The CDR3 here is CASSEFPRGTTRPLGEQYF. This chain joins TRBV6-1 and TRBJ2-7; checking the TCRdb D call of TRBD1 is not possible without DNA. Germline V gene sequence: CDR1 MNHNS, CDR2 SASEGT. The CDR3 totals 19 residues.

The genes are TRBV9 and TRBJ2-7; with no DNA, the TCRdb D assignment of TRBD1 cannot be verified. This CDR3 is 14 amino acids long. The germline gives CDR1 SGDLS, CDR2 YYNGEE. The CDR3 reads CASSPVQGGDEQYF.

This rearrangement joins TRBV2 to TRBJ1-2; TCRdb returns TRBD1, unconfirmable since there is no DNA. The germline V gene encodes CDR1 SNHLY and CDR2 FYNNEI. There are 15 residues in the CDR3. CDR3 amino acids: CASSDMTGGIGGYTF.

The chain is built from TRBV6-6 and TRBJ2-2; TCRdb indicates TRBD1, and absent DNA this call remains unverified. The CDR3 is made up of 16 amino acids. The germline V gene has CDR1 MNHNY and CDR2 SVGAGI (reference sequence). The CDR3 protein is CASSYSGRSNTGELFF.